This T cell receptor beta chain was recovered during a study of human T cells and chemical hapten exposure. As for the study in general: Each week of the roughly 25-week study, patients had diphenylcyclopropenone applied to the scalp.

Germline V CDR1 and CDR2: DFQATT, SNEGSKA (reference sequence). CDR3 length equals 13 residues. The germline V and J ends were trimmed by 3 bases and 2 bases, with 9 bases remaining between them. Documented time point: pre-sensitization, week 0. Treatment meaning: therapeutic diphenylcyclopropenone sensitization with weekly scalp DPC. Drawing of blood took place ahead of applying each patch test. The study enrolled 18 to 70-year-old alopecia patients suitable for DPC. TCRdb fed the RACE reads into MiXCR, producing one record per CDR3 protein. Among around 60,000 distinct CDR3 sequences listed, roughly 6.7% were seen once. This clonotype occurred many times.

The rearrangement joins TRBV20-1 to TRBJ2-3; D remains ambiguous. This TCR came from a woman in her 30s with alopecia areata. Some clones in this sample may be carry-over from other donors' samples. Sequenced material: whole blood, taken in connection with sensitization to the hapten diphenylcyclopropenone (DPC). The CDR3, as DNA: TGCAGTGCTAGTCACAGTCTCACAGATACGCAGTATTTT. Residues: CSASHSLTDTQYF.